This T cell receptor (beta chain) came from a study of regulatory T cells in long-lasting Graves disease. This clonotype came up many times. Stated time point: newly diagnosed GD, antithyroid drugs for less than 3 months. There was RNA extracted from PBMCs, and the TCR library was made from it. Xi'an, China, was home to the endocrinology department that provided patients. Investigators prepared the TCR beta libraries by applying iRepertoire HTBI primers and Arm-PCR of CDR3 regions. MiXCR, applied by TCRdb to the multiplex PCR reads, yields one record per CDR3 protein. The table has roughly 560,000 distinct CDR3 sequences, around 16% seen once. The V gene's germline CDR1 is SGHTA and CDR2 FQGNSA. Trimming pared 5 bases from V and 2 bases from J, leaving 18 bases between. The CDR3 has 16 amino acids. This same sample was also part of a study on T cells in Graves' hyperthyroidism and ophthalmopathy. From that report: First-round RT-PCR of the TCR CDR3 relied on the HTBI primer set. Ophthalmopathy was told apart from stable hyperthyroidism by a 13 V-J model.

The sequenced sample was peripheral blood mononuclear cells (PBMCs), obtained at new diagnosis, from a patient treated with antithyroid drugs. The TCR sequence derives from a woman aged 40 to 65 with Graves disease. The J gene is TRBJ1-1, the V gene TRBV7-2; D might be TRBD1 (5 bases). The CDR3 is CASSGTGWGLNTEAFF. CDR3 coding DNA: TGTGCCAGCAGCGGCACGGGGTGGGGCCTTAACACTGAAGCTTTCTTT.